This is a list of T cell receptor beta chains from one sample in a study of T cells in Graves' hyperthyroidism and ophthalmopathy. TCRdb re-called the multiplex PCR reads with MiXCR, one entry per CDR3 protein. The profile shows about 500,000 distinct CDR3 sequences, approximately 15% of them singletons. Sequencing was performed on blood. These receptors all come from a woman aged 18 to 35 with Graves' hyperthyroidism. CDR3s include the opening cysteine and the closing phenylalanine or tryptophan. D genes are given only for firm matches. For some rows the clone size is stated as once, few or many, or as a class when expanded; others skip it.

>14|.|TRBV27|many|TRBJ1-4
CASSFSYQGEKLFF
TGTGCCAGCAGTTTCTCCTATCAGGGTGAAAAACTGTTTTTT
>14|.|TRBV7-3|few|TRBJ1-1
CASSRHPLSGEAFF
TGTGCCAGCAGCCGCCATCCACTATCCGGTGAAGCTTTCTTT
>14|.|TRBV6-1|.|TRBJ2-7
CASYPEGKVAEQYF
TGTGCCAGCTATCCAGAGGGGAAAGTAGCCGAGCAGTACTTC
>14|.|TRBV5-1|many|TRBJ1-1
CASSPRADGTEAFF
TGCGCCAGCAGCCCCCGGGCGGACGGGACTGAAGCTTTCTTT
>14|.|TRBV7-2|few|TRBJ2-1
CASSLAGYRETQFF
TGTGCCAGCAGCTTAGCGGGCTACAGAGAGACCCAGTTCTTC
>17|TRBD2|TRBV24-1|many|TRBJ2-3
CATSERLAGDRTDTQYF
TGTGCCACCAGTGAGCGACTAGCGGGAGATCGGACAGATACGCAGTATTTT
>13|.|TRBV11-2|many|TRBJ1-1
CASSQGGESKAFF
TGTGCCAGCAGCCAAGGTGGCGAAAGCAAAGCTTTCTTT
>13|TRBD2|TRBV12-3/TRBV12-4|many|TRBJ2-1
CASSLQQAGEQFF
TGTGCCAGCAGTCTCCAACAAGCGGGAGAGCAGTTCTTC
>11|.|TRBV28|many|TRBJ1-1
CASDSGYGAFF
TGTGCCAGCGACAGCGGGTACGGAGCTTTCTTT
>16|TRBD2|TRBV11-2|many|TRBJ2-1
CASSLGGRASYNEQFF
TGTGCCAGCAGCTTGGGCGGGAGGGCCTCCTACAATGAGCAGTTCTTC
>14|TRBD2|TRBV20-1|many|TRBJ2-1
CSAWGGGRPNEQFF
TGCAGTGCTTGGGGAGGCGGGAGGCCGAATGAGCAGTTCTTC
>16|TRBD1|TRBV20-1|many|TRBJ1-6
CSAPRQGARFSSPLHF
TGCAGTGCTCCGAGACAGGGGGCGAGGTTCAGTTCACCCCTCCACTTT
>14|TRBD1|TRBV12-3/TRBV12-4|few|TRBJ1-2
CASSPRGTGVGYTF
TGTGCCAGCAGTCCCCGGGGGACAGGGGTCGGCTACACCTTC
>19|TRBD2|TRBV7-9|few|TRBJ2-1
CASSSLTSGNLGSYNEQFF
TGTGCCAGCAGCTCCCTGACTAGCGGGAATCTTGGGTCCTACAATGAGCAGTTCTTC
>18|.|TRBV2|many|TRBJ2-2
CASSELSWSGEGTGELFF
TGTGCCAGCAGTGAATTGAGCTGGTCGGGAGAGGGGACCGGGGAGCTGTTTTTT
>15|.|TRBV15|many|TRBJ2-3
CATSRQDYHGDTQYF
TGTGCCACCAGCAGACAGGACTACCACGGAGATACGCAGTATTTT
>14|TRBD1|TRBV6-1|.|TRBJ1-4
CASSERGGIEKLFF
TGTGCCAGCAGTGAAAGAGGGGGCATCGAAAAACTGTTTTTT
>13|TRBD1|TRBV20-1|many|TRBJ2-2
CSATIDRAVSLFF
TGCAGTGCTACTATCGACAGGGCAGTATCGCTGTTTTTT
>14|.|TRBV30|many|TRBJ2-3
CAWRSGLTTDTQYF
TGTGCCTGGAGATCGGGACTTACCACAGATACGCAGTATTTT
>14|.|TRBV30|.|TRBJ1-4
CAWSVLGLDEKLFF
TGTGCCTGGAGTGTACTCGGGCTAGATGAAAAACTGTTTTTT
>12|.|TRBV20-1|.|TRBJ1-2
CSAPWGNYGYTF
TGCAGTGCCCCCTGGGGGAACTATGGCTACACCTTC
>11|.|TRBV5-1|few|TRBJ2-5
CASSWEKTQYF
TGCGCCAGCAGCTGGGAGAAGACCCAGTACTTC
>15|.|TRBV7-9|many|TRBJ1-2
CASSLAQPQGYGYTF
TGTGCCAGCAGCTTAGCGCAGCCACAGGGATATGGCTACACCTTC
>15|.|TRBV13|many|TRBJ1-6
CASSSSTDYNSPLHF
TGTGCCAGCAGCTCCTCGACGGATTATAATTCACCCCTCCACTTT
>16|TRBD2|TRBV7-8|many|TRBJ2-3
CASSKRGSVSTDTQYF
TGTGCCAGCAGCAAGCGGGGTTCAGTTAGCACAGATACGCAGTATTTT
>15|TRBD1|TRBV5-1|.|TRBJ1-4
CASSNLQGEGEKLFF
TGCGCCAGCAGCAACTTGCAGGGGGAGGGTGAAAAACTGTTTTTT
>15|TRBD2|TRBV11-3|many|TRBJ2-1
CASSLGLAGYNEQFF
TGTGCCAGCAGCTTGGGACTAGCGGGCTACAATGAGCAGTTCTTC
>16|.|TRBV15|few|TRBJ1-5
CATSVESFLLNQPQHF
TGTGCCACCAGCGTAGAGTCCTTTCTCCTTAATCAGCCCCAGCATTTT
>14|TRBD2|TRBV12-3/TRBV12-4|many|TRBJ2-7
CASSPGTSGYEQYF
TGTGCCAGCAGTCCCGGGACTAGCGGCTACGAGCAGTACTTC
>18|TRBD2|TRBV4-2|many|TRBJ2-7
CASSQDHGASGLLYEQYF
TGTGCCAGCAGCCAAGACCATGGGGCTAGCGGCCTTCTCTACGAGCAGTACTTC
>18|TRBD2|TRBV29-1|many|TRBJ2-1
CSLRLAGGNGMTFVEQFF
TGCAGCCTCAGACTAGCGGGAGGGAACGGGATGACTTTTGTTGAGCAGTTCTTC